A selection of T cell receptor beta chains follows, all from one sample in a study of identical twins. TCRdb called the 5' RACE reads again in MiXCR, with one record for every CDR3 protein. The sample consists of fewer than 250,000 distinct CDR3 sequences, around 7% of them appearing once. The same data also went into a second study, on yellow fever vaccine responses in identical twins.

Sample: memory (CD45RO+) T cells sorted from blood. Receptors originate from a woman younger than 35 in good health. Both conserved end residues are trimmed from each CDR3. The D gene is left open where the match is weak. Where a row states a size, it is once, few, many or the class of an expanded clone; other rows omit it.

V gene: TRBV6-4; clone size: -; J gene: TRBJ2-4; D gene: TRBD2; CDR3 protein: ASSDSTTGGREAKNIQY
V gene: TRBV6-1; clone size: few; J gene: TRBJ2-2; D gene: -; CDR3 protein: ASSRAGFTGELF
V gene: TRBV28; clone size: few; J gene: TRBJ1-5; D gene: -; CDR3 protein: ASIEQFNQPQH
V gene: TRBV10-3; clone size: many; J gene: TRBJ2-1; D gene: TRBD1; CDR3 protein: AIRDSTGQSYNEQF
V gene: TRBV20-1; clone size: -; J gene: TRBJ2-6; D gene: TRBD1; CDR3 protein: SATGQGPSGANVLT
V gene: TRBV20-1; clone size: -; J gene: TRBJ1-2; D gene: -; CDR3 protein: SARGGDGYT
V gene: TRBV7-9; clone size: many; J gene: TRBJ2-1; D gene: -; CDR3 protein: ASSLANLDGEQF
V gene: TRBV4-2; clone size: few; J gene: TRBJ2-3; D gene: -; CDR3 protein: ASSQDDTDPSTDTQY
V gene: TRBV12-3/TRBV12-4; clone size: -; J gene: TRBJ2-7; D gene: TRBD1; CDR3 protein: ASRSQDRPYEQY
V gene: TRBV25-1; clone size: large; J gene: TRBJ2-1; D gene: TRBD1; CDR3 protein: ASSEYKGTGLTGNEQF
V gene: TRBV6-1; clone size: few; J gene: TRBJ2-1; D gene: TRBD2; CDR3 protein: ASTFSSSGGIYNEQF
V gene: TRBV20-1; clone size: -; J gene: TRBJ1-6; D gene: -; CDR3 protein: SARPGETYNSPLH
V gene: TRBV20-1; clone size: many; J gene: TRBJ1-5; D gene: TRBD1; CDR3 protein: SVMDRVQPQH
V gene: TRBV28; clone size: -; J gene: TRBJ1-2; D gene: -; CDR3 protein: ASSSDRLNNYGYT
V gene: TRBV2; clone size: many; J gene: TRBJ2-5; D gene: -; CDR3 protein: ASGGRDPYETQY
V gene: TRBV5-6; clone size: -; J gene: TRBJ2-3; D gene: -; CDR3 protein: ASSGRIFSSTDTQY
V gene: TRBV2; clone size: -; J gene: TRBJ2-5; D gene: -; CDR3 protein: ASSEFGQIRETQY
V gene: TRBV6-1; clone size: many; J gene: TRBJ1-1; D gene: -; CDR3 protein: ASSVYMNTEAF
V gene: TRBV20-1; clone size: few; J gene: TRBJ2-2; D gene: -; CDR3 protein: SAREGGLDTGELF
V gene: TRBV20-1; clone size: many; J gene: TRBJ2-7; D gene: TRBD2; CDR3 protein: SARARLAGTYEQY
V gene: TRBV10-3; clone size: many; J gene: TRBJ2-3; D gene: -; CDR3 protein: AISAGNTDTQY
V gene: TRBV7-9; clone size: few; J gene: TRBJ1-3; D gene: -; CDR3 protein: ASSTDTLSGNTIY
V gene: TRBV9; clone size: -; J gene: TRBJ2-2; D gene: TRBD2; CDR3 protein: ASSGFSGGNTGELF
V gene: TRBV12-3/TRBV12-4; clone size: many; J gene: TRBJ1-5; D gene: -; CDR3 protein: ASSQDSSNQPQH
V gene: TRBV24-1; clone size: few; J gene: TRBJ2-1; D gene: -; CDR3 protein: ATSDAPGTRTNEQF
V gene: TRBV11-2; clone size: -; J gene: TRBJ2-1; D gene: TRBD2; CDR3 protein: ASSLGLAGMYNEQF
V gene: TRBV15; clone size: -; J gene: TRBJ2-1; D gene: -; CDR3 protein: ATSSTGPGSYNEQF
V gene: TRBV5-4; clone size: few; J gene: TRBJ2-2; D gene: TRBD2; CDR3 protein: ASSLAGLAGDPGELF
V gene: TRBV5-1; clone size: many; J gene: TRBJ2-1; D gene: -; CDR3 protein: ASSFSGQSYNEQF
V gene: TRBV5-6; clone size: many; J gene: TRBJ2-7; D gene: -; CDR3 protein: ASSGGQEQY
V gene: TRBV3-1; clone size: few; J gene: TRBJ2-1; D gene: -; CDR3 protein: ASSHTPLKQF
V gene: TRBV2; clone size: many; J gene: TRBJ1-6; D gene: -; CDR3 protein: ASNRFATDNSPLH
V gene: TRBV6-1; clone size: -; J gene: TRBJ2-5; D gene: -; CDR3 protein: ASRAGPGETQY
V gene: TRBV5-1; clone size: many; J gene: TRBJ2-4; D gene: -; CDR3 protein: ASSFGGDQNIQY
V gene: TRBV27; clone size: -; J gene: TRBJ2-3; D gene: TRBD1; CDR3 protein: ASKGAGYTDTQY
V gene: TRBV12-3/TRBV12-4; clone size: -; J gene: TRBJ2-6; D gene: -; CDR3 protein: ASSFGGLGANVLT
V gene: TRBV2; clone size: few; J gene: TRBJ2-1; D gene: TRBD2; CDR3 protein: ASQGTSGVHEQF
V gene: TRBV20-1; clone size: few; J gene: TRBJ2-3; D gene: TRBD1; CDR3 protein: SASPSTGRGTDTQY
V gene: TRBV7-8; clone size: many; J gene: TRBJ2-5; D gene: -; CDR3 protein: ASSLVGRLGETQY
V gene: TRBV12-3/TRBV12-4; clone size: many; J gene: TRBJ2-3; D gene: TRBD2; CDR3 protein: ASSFGSGSTDTQY
V gene: TRBV7-9; clone size: many; J gene: TRBJ2-1; D gene: TRBD2; CDR3 protein: ASSQSDTSGNEQF
V gene: TRBV15; clone size: many; J gene: TRBJ2-5; D gene: -; CDR3 protein: ATSRGWETQY
V gene: TRBV6-5; clone size: few; J gene: TRBJ2-1; D gene: TRBD2; CDR3 protein: ASSSLTSGRNNEQF
V gene: TRBV20-1; clone size: few; J gene: TRBJ2-4; D gene: TRBD2; CDR3 protein: CARDGGPSGLAKNIQY
V gene: TRBV6-1; clone size: -; J gene: TRBJ2-2; D gene: -; CDR3 protein: ASSERASGELF
V gene: TRBV10-3; clone size: many; J gene: TRBJ2-1; D gene: -; CDR3 protein: AISVTDSSYNEQF
V gene: TRBV27; clone size: -; J gene: TRBJ2-2; D gene: -; CDR3 protein: ASSNRDTGELF
V gene: TRBV9; clone size: many; J gene: TRBJ2-1; D gene: -; CDR3 protein: ASSTQPQNNEQF
V gene: TRBV7-2; clone size: once; J gene: TRBJ2-5; D gene: -; CDR3 protein: ASSLGSLGETQN
V gene: TRBV7-8; clone size: -; J gene: TRBJ2-2; D gene: TRBD2; CDR3 protein: ASSQHPTSGRAGELF
V gene: TRBV7-9; clone size: many; J gene: TRBJ2-3; D gene: TRBD1; CDR3 protein: ASSPGDRSTDTQY
V gene: TRBV15; clone size: few; J gene: TRBJ2-6; D gene: TRBD1; CDR3 protein: ATSRADRGLESGANVLT
V gene: TRBV7-2; clone size: few; J gene: TRBJ2-7; D gene: TRBD1; CDR3 protein: ASSLVFGQGAYEQY